This T cell receptor (beta chain) emerged from a study of blood T cell repertoires in COVID-19. The CDR3 has 15 amino acids. Trimming at V came to 2 bases and at J to 5 bases, leaving 4 bases not matched to a gene. CDR1 is SGHTA and CDR2 is FQGNSA in the germline V gene. This clone was picked up a small number of times. The repertoire was sequenced with immunoSEQ multiplex PCR; TCRdb's copy has only in-frame clones and lacks some. Of approximately 53,000 clones in the sample, 89% were seen once. The chain combines TRBV7-2 with TRBJ2-1; 9 bases match TRBD1. The sample consisted of peripheral blood. This receptor was obtained from a human donor in a cohort sampled during active COVID-19. CDR3 sequence (DNA): TGTGCCAGCAGCTTATCGCGGACAGGGGACAATGAGCAGTTCTTC. Translation: CASSLSRTGDNEQFF.